Listed below are T cell receptor beta chains from one sample, sequenced in a study of T-cell memory formation after mild COVID-19. MiXCR, run by TCRdb on the 5' RACE reads, gives a single entry per CDR3 protein. The sample holds 290,000 or so distinct CDR3 sequences, roughly 19% seen once. The sample was PBMCs or a T cell subset sorted from them (not recorded which). Source of these receptors: a man aged 18 to 30 who had mild COVID-19 (a few samples of this study predate the infection). Cell type and time point are not known. CDR3s include the opening cysteine and the closing phenylalanine or tryptophan. A D gene is named only where the DNA matches it firmly. Only some rows state a clone size, as once, few, many or a class for expanded clones.

CDR3 DNA: TGTGCCAGCAGTTACCCTCAGGGGGCTCAACAGCCCCAGCATTTT
CDR3 protein: CASSYPQGAQQPQHF
D gene: TRBD1
J gene: TRBJ1-5
CDR3 length: 15
clone size: few
V gene: TRBV6-2/TRBV6-3

CDR3 DNA: TGTGCCAGCAGTTCCTCGGTACAGCTGAACACTGAAGCTTTCTTT
CDR3 protein: CASSSSVQLNTEAFF
D gene: .
J gene: TRBJ1-1
CDR3 length: 15
clone size: .
V gene: TRBV7-6

CDR3 DNA: TGTGCCAGCAGACGGGGGGCGAGCGGGTGGGGGGAGACCCAGTACTTC
CDR3 protein: CASRRGASGWGETQYF
D gene: .
J gene: TRBJ2-5
CDR3 length: 16
clone size: few
V gene: TRBV6-5

CDR3 DNA: TGCGCCAGCACCGGGGGTTCCTCCTACGAGCAGTACTTC
CDR3 protein: CASTGGSSYEQYF
D gene: .
J gene: TRBJ2-7
CDR3 length: 13
clone size: few
V gene: TRBV5-1

CDR3 DNA: TGTGCCAGCAGTTACTGGGGGACGGGCGGGGCCAACGTCCTGACTTTC
CDR3 protein: CASSYWGTGGANVLTF
D gene: .
J gene: TRBJ2-6
CDR3 length: 16
clone size: .
V gene: TRBV6-2/TRBV6-3

CDR3 DNA: TGCAGTGCTCCTACCTCTGGAAACACCATATATTTT
CDR3 protein: CSAPTSGNTIYF
D gene: .
J gene: TRBJ1-3
CDR3 length: 12
clone size: .
V gene: TRBV20-1

CDR3 DNA: TGCACCGCCTCAAGGGGGGGGATGAGCAATGAGCAGTTCTTC
CDR3 protein: CTASRGGMSNEQFF
D gene: .
J gene: TRBJ2-1
CDR3 length: 14
clone size: .
V gene: TRBV29-1

CDR3 DNA: TGTGCCAGCAGGCGAGCGGGGGGGAGCTCCTACAATGAGCAGTTCTTC
CDR3 protein: CASRRAGGSSYNEQFF
D gene: TRBD2
J gene: TRBJ2-1
CDR3 length: 16
clone size: .
V gene: TRBV7-2

CDR3 DNA: TGTGCACTGGGACACGCGAACACCGGGGAGCTGTTTTTT
CDR3 protein: CALGHANTGELFF
D gene: .
J gene: TRBJ2-2
CDR3 length: 13
clone size: .
V gene: TRBV24-1

CDR3 DNA: TGTGCCAGCAGTTTTAGAGCAGGAAGCACAGATACGCAGTATTTT
CDR3 protein: CASSFRAGSTDTQYF
D gene: .
J gene: TRBJ2-3
CDR3 length: 15
clone size: .
V gene: TRBV28

CDR3 DNA: TGCAGTGCTAGAGGCGGGGGCAGTCGATCTAACTATGGCTACACCTTC
CDR3 protein: CSARGGGSRSNYGYTF
D gene: .
J gene: TRBJ1-2
CDR3 length: 16
clone size: few
V gene: TRBV20-1

CDR3 DNA: TGTGCCACCAGTGACCCTTTCGAAGGCTACACCTTC
CDR3 protein: CATSDPFEGYTF
D gene: .
J gene: TRBJ1-2
CDR3 length: 12
clone size: few
V gene: TRBV24-1

CDR3 DNA: TGCAGCGTTGAAGACCCAGGGAACTACGAGCAGTACTTC
CDR3 protein: CSVEDPGNYEQYF
D gene: .
J gene: TRBJ2-7
CDR3 length: 13
clone size: .
V gene: TRBV29-1

CDR3 DNA: TGTGCCAGCAGCGTAGAAATGGCTTTGAATGAGCAGTTCTTC
CDR3 protein: CASSVEMALNEQFF
D gene: .
J gene: TRBJ2-1
CDR3 length: 14
clone size: few
V gene: TRBV9

CDR3 DNA: TGTGCCAGCAGCATCCCCTACGCGAACACCGGGGAGCTGTTTTTT
CDR3 protein: CASSIPYANTGELFF
D gene: .
J gene: TRBJ2-2
CDR3 length: 15
clone size: .
V gene: TRBV7-9

CDR3 DNA: TGTGCCAGCAGCTTAGTTGGCCTCGGCACAGATACGCAGTATTTT
CDR3 protein: CASSLVGLGTDTQYF
D gene: .
J gene: TRBJ2-3
CDR3 length: 15
clone size: .
V gene: TRBV7-2

CDR3 DNA: TGCGCCAGCAGCCAAGCACGGACAGGGAGGGGGATCACAGATACGCAGTATTTT
CDR3 protein: CASSQARTGRGITDTQYF
D gene: .
J gene: TRBJ2-3
CDR3 length: 18
clone size: .
V gene: TRBV4-3

CDR3 DNA: TGTGCCAGCAGCTTGTCCAGGGACCACACAGATACGCAGTATTTT
CDR3 protein: CASSLSRDHTDTQYF
D gene: .
J gene: TRBJ2-3
CDR3 length: 15
clone size: few
V gene: TRBV5-6

CDR3 DNA: TGCGCCAGCAGCTTGGCCGAGGTCCACTACGAGCAGTACTTC
CDR3 protein: CASSLAEVHYEQYF
D gene: .
J gene: TRBJ2-7
CDR3 length: 14
clone size: .
V gene: TRBV5-1

CDR3 DNA: TGTGCCAGCAGCTTAGAAGGGACAGGCCCACTTCCCCAGCATTTT
CDR3 protein: CASSLEGTGPLPQHF
D gene: TRBD1
J gene: TRBJ1-5
CDR3 length: 15
clone size: .
V gene: TRBV7-9

CDR3 DNA: TGCAGTGCAGGACGGCAAAGTTTCTATGGCTACACCTTC
CDR3 protein: CSAGRQSFYGYTF
D gene: .
J gene: TRBJ1-2
CDR3 length: 13
clone size: few
V gene: TRBV20-1

CDR3 DNA: TGTGCCAGCAGCCACGGTGGGCCCCAGCATTTT
CDR3 protein: CASSHGGPQHF
D gene: .
J gene: TRBJ1-5
CDR3 length: 11
clone size: .
V gene: TRBV7-9

CDR3 DNA: TGTGCCAGCAGTTCCGGCAGGGAAGGCGGCTACACCTTC
CDR3 protein: CASSSGREGGYTF
D gene: .
J gene: TRBJ1-2
CDR3 length: 13
clone size: few
V gene: TRBV6-5

CDR3 DNA: TGTGCCAGCAGCCCTGCCGTTGGGACAGGGAAAGGCTACACCTTC
CDR3 protein: CASSPAVGTGKGYTF
D gene: TRBD1
J gene: TRBJ1-2
CDR3 length: 15
clone size: few
V gene: TRBV7-2

CDR3 DNA: TGTGCCAGCAGCCCAAAAGCCAATGAAAAACTGTTTTTT
CDR3 protein: CASSPKANEKLFF
D gene: .
J gene: TRBJ1-4
CDR3 length: 13
clone size: few
V gene: TRBV7-3

CDR3 DNA: TGCGCCAGCAGCTCGTACTCTAGCGGGGGATTCACAGATACGCAGTATTTT
CDR3 protein: CASSSYSSGGFTDTQYF
D gene: TRBD2
J gene: TRBJ2-3
CDR3 length: 17
clone size: few
V gene: TRBV5-1

CDR3 DNA: TGTGCCAGCAGCGTAGCGTCACTAGCGGGGGATACGCAGTATTTT
CDR3 protein: CASSVASLAGDTQYF
D gene: TRBD2
J gene: TRBJ2-3
CDR3 length: 15
clone size: few
V gene: TRBV9

CDR3 DNA: TGCAGCGTATCAGGGGGCTGGGCTGAAGCTTTCTTT
CDR3 protein: CSVSGGWAEAFF
D gene: TRBD1
J gene: TRBJ1-1
CDR3 length: 12
clone size: once
V gene: TRBV29-1

CDR3 DNA: TGTGCCAGCAGGACGACTAGCGGAAATTATCCAGATACGCAGTATTTT
CDR3 protein: CASRTTSGNYPDTQYF
D gene: TRBD2
J gene: TRBJ2-3
CDR3 length: 16
clone size: .
V gene: TRBV5-6

CDR3 DNA: TGTGCCAGCAGCTTAGTCGAGGGGATCACTGAAGCTTTCTTT
CDR3 protein: CASSLVEGITEAFF
D gene: .
J gene: TRBJ1-1
CDR3 length: 14
clone size: many
V gene: TRBV7-9

CDR3 DNA: TGTGCCAGCAGCTTCGCCGGGCCCACCGGGGAGCTGTTTTTT
CDR3 protein: CASSFAGPTGELFF
D gene: .
J gene: TRBJ2-2
CDR3 length: 14
clone size: few
V gene: TRBV7-8

CDR3 DNA: TGTGCCAGCAGCTCTAAGGCAGATACGCAGTATTTT
CDR3 protein: CASSSKADTQYF
D gene: .
J gene: TRBJ2-3
CDR3 length: 12
clone size: few
V gene: TRBV11-1

CDR3 DNA: TGTGCCATCAGTGAGCCGGTCCGCTCCTACAATGAGCAGTTCTTC
CDR3 protein: CAISEPVRSYNEQFF
D gene: .
J gene: TRBJ2-1
CDR3 length: 15
clone size: few
V gene: TRBV10-3

CDR3 DNA: TGTGCCAGCAGCTCACCCTACAGAAGCCAAGAGACCCAGTACTTC
CDR3 protein: CASSSPYRSQETQYF
D gene: .
J gene: TRBJ2-5
CDR3 length: 15
clone size: few
V gene: TRBV7-6

CDR3 DNA: TGCGCCAGCAGTGATGGTGGGGATTATAGCAATCAGCCCCAGCATTTT
CDR3 protein: CASSDGGDYSNQPQHF
D gene: .
J gene: TRBJ1-5
CDR3 length: 16
clone size: .
V gene: TRBV10-2

CDR3 DNA: TGTGCCAGCAGCTCAGCCAACACAGGTCCTGAAGCTTTCTTT
CDR3 protein: CASSSANTGPEAFF
D gene: .
J gene: TRBJ1-1
CDR3 length: 14
clone size: .
V gene: TRBV7-9

CDR3 DNA: TGTGCCAGCACCCAGACAGTCGCTAACTATGGCTACACCTTC
CDR3 protein: CASTQTVANYGYTF
D gene: .
J gene: TRBJ1-2
CDR3 length: 14
clone size: .
V gene: TRBV3-1

CDR3 DNA: TGTGCCAGCAGTTACTACCTCTCGCAGGCGGGGGCCAACGTCCTGACTTTC
CDR3 protein: CASSYYLSQAGANVLTF
D gene: .
J gene: TRBJ2-6
CDR3 length: 17
clone size: few
V gene: TRBV6-6

CDR3 DNA: TGTCCGAACAGGGGCCCTCGGCGAAACACTGAAGCTTTCTTT
CDR3 protein: CPNRGPRRNTEAFF
D gene: .
J gene: TRBJ1-1
CDR3 length: 14
clone size: few
V gene: TRBV21-1

CDR3 DNA: TGTGCCAGCAGTAGAGGGCTGACTGAAGCTTTCTTT
CDR3 protein: CASSRGLTEAFF
D gene: .
J gene: TRBJ1-1
CDR3 length: 12
clone size: .
V gene: TRBV12-3/TRBV12-4

CDR3 DNA: TGTGCCAGCAGACATCCCATGGGGGCCGGTGAGCAGTTCTTC
CDR3 protein: CASRHPMGAGEQFF
D gene: .
J gene: TRBJ2-1
CDR3 length: 14
clone size: .
V gene: TRBV11-2

CDR3 DNA: TGTGCCAGCAGTTTGGGCATCCAGGCGAATCAGCCCCAGCATTTT
CDR3 protein: CASSLGIQANQPQHF
D gene: .
J gene: TRBJ1-5
CDR3 length: 15
clone size: .
V gene: TRBV12-3/TRBV12-4

CDR3 DNA: TGCAGTGCCCTTAGCGGGGGAGAGGAGACCCAGTACTTC
CDR3 protein: CSALSGGEETQYF
D gene: TRBD2
J gene: TRBJ2-5
CDR3 length: 13
clone size: few
V gene: TRBV20-1

CDR3 DNA: TGTGCCAGCAGCCAAGAACAGACTAGCGGGGTCAATGAGCAGTTCTTC
CDR3 protein: CASSQEQTSGVNEQFF
D gene: TRBD2
J gene: TRBJ2-1
CDR3 length: 16
clone size: .
V gene: TRBV3-1

CDR3 DNA: TGCGCCAGCAGCCCAAGACAGGAAAGTTACGAGCAGTACTTC
CDR3 protein: CASSPRQESYEQYF
D gene: .
J gene: TRBJ2-7
CDR3 length: 14
clone size: .
V gene: TRBV4-3

CDR3 DNA: TGTGCCAGCAACGACAGGGGAGAGTGGACTGAAGCTTTCTTT
CDR3 protein: CASNDRGEWTEAFF
D gene: TRBD1
J gene: TRBJ1-1
CDR3 length: 14
clone size: .
V gene: TRBV6-2/TRBV6-3

CDR3 DNA: TGCAGCGCCCTCGGGACGGCGAACACTGAAGCTTTCTTT
CDR3 protein: CSALGTANTEAFF
D gene: .
J gene: TRBJ1-1
CDR3 length: 13
clone size: few
V gene: TRBV29-1

CDR3 DNA: TGTGCCAGCAGCCCACAGGGAGCTAACTATGGCTACACCTTC
CDR3 protein: CASSPQGANYGYTF
D gene: .
J gene: TRBJ1-2
CDR3 length: 14
clone size: few
V gene: TRBV7-2

CDR3 DNA: TGCGCCAGCAGCCAAGCAGGGTGGGCTCAGCCCCAGCATTTT
CDR3 protein: CASSQAGWAQPQHF
D gene: .
J gene: TRBJ1-5
CDR3 length: 14
clone size: .
V gene: TRBV4-1

CDR3 DNA: TGTGCCAGCAGCCCCCGCGAGGGTAAGGGGCCCCAGCATTTT
CDR3 protein: CASSPREGKGPQHF
D gene: .
J gene: TRBJ1-5
CDR3 length: 14
clone size: .
V gene: TRBV7-8

CDR3 DNA: TGCAGTCCGGGACAGGGCACAGATACGCAGTATTTT
CDR3 protein: CSPGQGTDTQYF
D gene: TRBD1
J gene: TRBJ2-3
CDR3 length: 12
clone size: many
V gene: TRBV20-1

CDR3 DNA: TGTGCCAGCAGCTTACCGGGACAGGGTCGCGAAGCTTTCTTT
CDR3 protein: CASSLPGQGREAFF
D gene: TRBD1
J gene: TRBJ1-1
CDR3 length: 14
clone size: .
V gene: TRBV7-9